This T cell receptor (beta chain) was identified in a study of identical twins. Germline CDR1 reads DFQATT; CDR2 reads SNEGSKA (reference sequence). The CDR3 length is 14 residues. V lost 1 base, J lost 1 base, and 11 bases lay in between. This clonotype was picked up many times. Its matching antigen is unknown. General study results and limits: Sequences that were beta out-of-frame showed weaker excess twin sharing. High-abundance cord blood beta clonotypes had fewer insertions; memory repertoires showed none. A partial confounding effect on zero-insertion analyses could come from invariant MAIT and iNKT cells.

Via MiXCR, TCRdb re-called the 5' RACE reads, giving one row per CDR3 protein. The sample holds 200,000 to 300,000 distinct CDR3 sequences, over 9.5% seen once. This clonotype originated in a man between 50 and 59 years old in good health. This sequence joins TRBV20-1 and TRBJ2-7; D possibly uses TRBD1 or TRBD2 (5 bases each). The sample comprised memory T cells sorted from blood. CDR3: CSARGGSQSYEQYF. For the CDR3, the DNA is TGCAGTGCTAGAGGGGGGAGTCAATCCTACGAGCAGTACTTC.